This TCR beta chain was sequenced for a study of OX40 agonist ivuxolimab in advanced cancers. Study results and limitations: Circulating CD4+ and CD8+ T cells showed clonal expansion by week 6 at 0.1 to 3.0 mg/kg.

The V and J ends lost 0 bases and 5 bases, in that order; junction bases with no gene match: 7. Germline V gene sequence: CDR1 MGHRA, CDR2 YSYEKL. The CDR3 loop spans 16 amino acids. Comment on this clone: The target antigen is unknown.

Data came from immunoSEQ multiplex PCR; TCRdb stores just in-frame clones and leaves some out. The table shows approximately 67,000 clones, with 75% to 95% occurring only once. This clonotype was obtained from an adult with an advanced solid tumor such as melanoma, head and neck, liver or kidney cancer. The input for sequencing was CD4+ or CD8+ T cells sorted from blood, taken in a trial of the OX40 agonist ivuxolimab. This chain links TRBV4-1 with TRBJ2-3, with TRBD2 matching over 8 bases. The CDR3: CASSQEDSGALDTQYF. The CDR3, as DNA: TGCGCCAGCAGCCAAGAGGATAGCGGGGCCTTAGATACGCAGTATTTT.